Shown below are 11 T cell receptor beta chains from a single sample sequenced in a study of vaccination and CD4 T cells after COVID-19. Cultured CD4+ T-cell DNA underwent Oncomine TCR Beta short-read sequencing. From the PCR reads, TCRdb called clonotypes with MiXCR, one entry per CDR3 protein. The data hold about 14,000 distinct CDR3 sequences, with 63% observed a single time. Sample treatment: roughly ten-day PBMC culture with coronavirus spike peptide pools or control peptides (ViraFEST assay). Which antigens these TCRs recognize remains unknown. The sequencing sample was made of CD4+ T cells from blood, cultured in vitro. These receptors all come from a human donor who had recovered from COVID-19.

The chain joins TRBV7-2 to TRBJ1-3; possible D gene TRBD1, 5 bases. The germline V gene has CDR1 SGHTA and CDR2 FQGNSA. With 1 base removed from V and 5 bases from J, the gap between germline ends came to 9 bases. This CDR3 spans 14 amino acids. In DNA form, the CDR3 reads TGTGCCAGCAGCTTAGGCCAGGACAGAAACACCATATATTTT. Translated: CASSLGQDRNTIYF. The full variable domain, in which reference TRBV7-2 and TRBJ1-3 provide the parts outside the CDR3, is GAGVSQSPSNKVTEKGKDVELRCDPISGHTALYWYRQSLGQGLEFLIYFQGNSAPDKSGLPSDRFSAERTGGSVSTLTIQRTQQEDSAVYLCASSLGQDRNTIYFGEGSWLTVV.

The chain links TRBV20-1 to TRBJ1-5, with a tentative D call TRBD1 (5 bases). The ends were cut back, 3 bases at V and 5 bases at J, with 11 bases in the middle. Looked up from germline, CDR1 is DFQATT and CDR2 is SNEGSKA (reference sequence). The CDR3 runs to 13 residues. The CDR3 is CSARDTIHQPQHF. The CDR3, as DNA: TGCAGTGCTAGGGACACCATCCATCAGCCCCAGCATTTT.

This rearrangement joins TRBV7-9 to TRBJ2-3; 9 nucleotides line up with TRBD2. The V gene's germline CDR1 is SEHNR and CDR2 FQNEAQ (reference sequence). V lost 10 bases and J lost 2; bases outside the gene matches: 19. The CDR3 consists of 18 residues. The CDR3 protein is CATPLTSGGGGNTDTQYF. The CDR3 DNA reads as TGTGCCACCCCGCTGACTAGCGGAGGGGGCGGTAACACAGATACGCAGTATTTT.

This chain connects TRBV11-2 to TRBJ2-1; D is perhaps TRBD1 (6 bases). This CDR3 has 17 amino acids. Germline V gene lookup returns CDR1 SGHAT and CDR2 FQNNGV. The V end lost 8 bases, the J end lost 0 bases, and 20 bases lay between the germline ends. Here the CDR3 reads CASGDTRWDTSYNEQFF. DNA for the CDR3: TGTGCCAGCGGAGACACACGGTGGGACACCTCCTACAATGAGCAGTTCTTC.

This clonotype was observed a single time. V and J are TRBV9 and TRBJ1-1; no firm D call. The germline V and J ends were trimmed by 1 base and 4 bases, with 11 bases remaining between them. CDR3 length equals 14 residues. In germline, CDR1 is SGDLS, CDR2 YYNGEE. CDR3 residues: CASSVSLVPTEAFF. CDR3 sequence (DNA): TGTGCCAGCAGCGTAAGCCTGGTGCCCACTGAAGCTTTCTTT.

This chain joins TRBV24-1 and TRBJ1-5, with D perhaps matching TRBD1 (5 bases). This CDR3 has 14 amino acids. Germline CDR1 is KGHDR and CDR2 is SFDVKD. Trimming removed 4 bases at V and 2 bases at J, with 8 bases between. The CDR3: CATSDRTRNQPQHF. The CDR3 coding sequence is TGTGCCACCAGTGACAGGACACGCAATCAGCCCCAGCATTTT.

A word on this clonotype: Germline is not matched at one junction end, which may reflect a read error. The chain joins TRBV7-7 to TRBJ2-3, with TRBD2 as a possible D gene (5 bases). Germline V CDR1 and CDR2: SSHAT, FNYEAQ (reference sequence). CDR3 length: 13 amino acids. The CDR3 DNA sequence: TGTGCTAGCAGCTCTCACGGGGCAGATACGCAGTATTTT. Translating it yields CASSSHGADTQYF. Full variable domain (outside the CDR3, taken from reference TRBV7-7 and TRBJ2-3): GAGVSQSPRYKVTKRGQDVTLRCDPISSHATLYWYQQALGQGPEFLTYFNYEAQPDKSGLPSDRFSAERPEGSISTLTIQRTEQRDSAMYRCASSSHGADTQYFGPGTRLTVL.

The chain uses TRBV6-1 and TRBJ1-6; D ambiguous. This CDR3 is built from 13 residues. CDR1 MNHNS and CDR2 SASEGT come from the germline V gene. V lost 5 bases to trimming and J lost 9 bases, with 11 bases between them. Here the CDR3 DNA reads TGTGCCAGCAGTATACTTGTTGGTTCACCCCTCCACTTT. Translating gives CASSILVGSPLHF.

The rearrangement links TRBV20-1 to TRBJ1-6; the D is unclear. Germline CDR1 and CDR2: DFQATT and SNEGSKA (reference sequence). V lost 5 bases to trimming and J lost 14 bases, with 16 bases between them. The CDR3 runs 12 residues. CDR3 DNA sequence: TGCAGTGCTGAGACTTCGGGTGAAGCCCTCCACTTT. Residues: CSAETSGEALHF.

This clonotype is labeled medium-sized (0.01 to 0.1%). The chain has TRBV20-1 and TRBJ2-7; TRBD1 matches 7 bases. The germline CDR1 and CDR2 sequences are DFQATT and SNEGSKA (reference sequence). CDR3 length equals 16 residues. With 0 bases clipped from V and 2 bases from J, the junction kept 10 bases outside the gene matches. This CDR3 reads CSARDARDSQTYEQYF. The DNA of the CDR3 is TGCAGTGCTAGAGATGCCCGGGACAGCCAAACCTACGAGCAGTACTTC.

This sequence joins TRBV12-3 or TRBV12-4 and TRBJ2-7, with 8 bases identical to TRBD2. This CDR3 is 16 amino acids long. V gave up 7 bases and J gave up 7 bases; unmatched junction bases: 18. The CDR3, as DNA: TGTGCCAGCACCGATCCCGGGGGGGAAGGGGCGCGTGAGCAGTACTTC. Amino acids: CASTDPGGEGAREQYF.